The TCR beta chain under discussion was sequenced for a study of blood T cell repertoires in COVID-19. Trimming took 0 bases from V and 3 from J; bases not matched to a gene: 6. This CDR3 comprises 17 residues. In germline, CDR1 is SGHDN, CDR2 FVKESK. The data were produced by immunoSEQ multiplex PCR, yet TCRdb's version contains in-frame clones alone and is incomplete. Found here are under 250,000 clones, approximately 91% of them singletons; the top ten hold roughly 0.69%. The receptor was isolated from a man aged 40-49 years with acute or convalescent COVID-19. V is TRBV14 and J is TRBJ2-1, with 9 bases identical to TRBD1. What was sequenced was peripheral blood. CDR3 sequence: CASSQDPNRGLYNEQFF. Here the CDR3 DNA reads TGTGCCAGCAGCCAAGACCCCAACAGGGGGCTCTACAATGAGCAGTTCTTC. Variable domain in full (rest from reference TRBV14 and TRBJ2-1): EAGVTQFPSHSVIEKGQTVTLRCDPISGHDNLYWYRRVMGKEIKFLLHFVKESKQDESGMPNNRFLAERTGGTYSTLKVQPAELEDSGVYFCASSQDPNRGLYNEQFFGPGTRLTVL.